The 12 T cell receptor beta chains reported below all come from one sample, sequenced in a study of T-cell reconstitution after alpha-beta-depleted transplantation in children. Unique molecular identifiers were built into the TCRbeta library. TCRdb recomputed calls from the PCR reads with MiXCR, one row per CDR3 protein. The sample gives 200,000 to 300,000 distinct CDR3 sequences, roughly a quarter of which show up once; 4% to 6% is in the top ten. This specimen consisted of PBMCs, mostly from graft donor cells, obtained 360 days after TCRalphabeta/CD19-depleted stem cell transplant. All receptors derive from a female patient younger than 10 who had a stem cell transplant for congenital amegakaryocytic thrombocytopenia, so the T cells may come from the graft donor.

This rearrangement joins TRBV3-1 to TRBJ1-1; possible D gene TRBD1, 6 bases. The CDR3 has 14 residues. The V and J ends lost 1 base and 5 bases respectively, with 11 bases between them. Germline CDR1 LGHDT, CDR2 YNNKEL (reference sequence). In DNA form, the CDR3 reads TGTGCCAGCAGCCAAGCCTACAGGGATACTGAAGCTTTCTTT. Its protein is CASSQAYRDTEAFF.

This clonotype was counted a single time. CDR3 coding DNA: TGTGCCAGCAGACAGGGGAAAAATTCACCCCTCCACTTT. Its protein product is CASRQGKNSPLHF. The chain is built from TRBV25-1 and TRBJ1-6; 7 nucleotides align to TRBD1. The germline V gene has CDR1 MGHDK and CDR2 SYGVNS. The CDR3 loop spans 13 amino acids. Germline trimming cut 6 bases from V and 7 bases from J; bases unmatched to any gene: 3.

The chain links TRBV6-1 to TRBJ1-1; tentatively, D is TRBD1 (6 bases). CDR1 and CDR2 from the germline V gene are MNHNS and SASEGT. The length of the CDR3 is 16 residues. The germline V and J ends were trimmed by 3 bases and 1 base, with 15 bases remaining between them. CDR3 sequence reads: CASSDSLGRGNTEAFF. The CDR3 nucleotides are TGTGCCAGCAGTGATAGTTTAGGCAGGGGGAACACTGAAGCTTTCTTT.

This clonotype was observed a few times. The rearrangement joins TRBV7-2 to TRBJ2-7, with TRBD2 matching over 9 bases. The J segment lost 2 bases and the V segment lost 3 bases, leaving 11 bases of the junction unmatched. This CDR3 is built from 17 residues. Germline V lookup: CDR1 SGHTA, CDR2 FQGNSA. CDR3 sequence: CASSLRRLGGRAYEQYF. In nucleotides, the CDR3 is TGTGCCAGCAGCTTGCGACGCTTAGGCGGGAGGGCCTACGAGCAGTACTTC. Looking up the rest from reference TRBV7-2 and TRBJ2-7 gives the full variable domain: GAGVSQSPSNKVTEKGKDVELRCDPISGHTALYWYRQSLGQGLEFLIYFQGNSAPDKSGLPSDRFSAERTGGSVSTLTIQRTQQEDSAVYLCASSLRRLGGRAYEQYFGPGTRLTVT.

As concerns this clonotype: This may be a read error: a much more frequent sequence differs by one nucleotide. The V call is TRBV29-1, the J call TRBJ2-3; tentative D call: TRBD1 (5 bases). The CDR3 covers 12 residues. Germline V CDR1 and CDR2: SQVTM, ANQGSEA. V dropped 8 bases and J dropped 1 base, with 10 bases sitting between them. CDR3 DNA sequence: TGCAGCAGGGGCGACGGCACAGATACGCAGTATTTT. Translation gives CSRGDGTDTQYF.

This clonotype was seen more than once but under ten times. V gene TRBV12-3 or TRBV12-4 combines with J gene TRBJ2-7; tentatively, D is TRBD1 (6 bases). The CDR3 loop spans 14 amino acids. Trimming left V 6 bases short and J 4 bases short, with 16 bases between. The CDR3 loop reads CASSPPRDTYEQYF. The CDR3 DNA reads TGTGCCAGCAGCCCTCCAAGGGACACATACGAGCAGTACTTC.

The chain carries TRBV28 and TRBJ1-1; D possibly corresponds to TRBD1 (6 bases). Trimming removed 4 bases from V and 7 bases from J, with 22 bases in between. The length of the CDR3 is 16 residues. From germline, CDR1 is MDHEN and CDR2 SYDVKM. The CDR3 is CASSSWTATSEGEAFF. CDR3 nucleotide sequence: TGTGCCAGCAGTTCCTGGACAGCAACTTCAGAAGGTGAAGCTTTCTTT.

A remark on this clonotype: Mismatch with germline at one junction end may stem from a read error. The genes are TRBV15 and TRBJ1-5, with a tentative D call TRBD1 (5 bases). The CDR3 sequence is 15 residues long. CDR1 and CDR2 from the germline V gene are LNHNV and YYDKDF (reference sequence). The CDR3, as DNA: TGTGACACCAGCAGAGATGTGCAGGGTCCCCAGCCCCAGCATTTT. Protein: CDTSRDVQGPQPQHF.

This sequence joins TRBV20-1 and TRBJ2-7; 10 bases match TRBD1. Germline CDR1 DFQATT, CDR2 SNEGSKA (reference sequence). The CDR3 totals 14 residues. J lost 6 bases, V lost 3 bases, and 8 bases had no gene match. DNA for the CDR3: TGCAGTGCTAGCGGGGGACAGGGGATTCTCGAGCAGTACTTC. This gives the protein CSASGGQGILEQYF.

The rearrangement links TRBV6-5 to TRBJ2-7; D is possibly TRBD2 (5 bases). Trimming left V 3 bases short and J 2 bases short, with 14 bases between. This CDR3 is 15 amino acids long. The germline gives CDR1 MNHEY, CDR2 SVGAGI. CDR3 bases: TGTGCCAGCAGTTATGAGGATTTGCGGGCCTACGAGCAGTACTTC. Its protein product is CASSYEDLRAYEQYF.

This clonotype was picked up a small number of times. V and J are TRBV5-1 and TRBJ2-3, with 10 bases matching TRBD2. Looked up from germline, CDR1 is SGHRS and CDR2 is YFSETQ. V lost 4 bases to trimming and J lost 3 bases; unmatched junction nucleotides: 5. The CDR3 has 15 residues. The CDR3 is CASSPASGSTDTQYF. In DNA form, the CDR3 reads TGCGCCAGCAGCCCGGCTAGCGGGAGTACAGATACGCAGTATTTT.

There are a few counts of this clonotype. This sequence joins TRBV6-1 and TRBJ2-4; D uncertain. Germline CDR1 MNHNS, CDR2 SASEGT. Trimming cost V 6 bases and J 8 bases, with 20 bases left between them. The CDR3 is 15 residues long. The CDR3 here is CASSRGKASDHIQYF. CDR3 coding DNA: TGTGCCAGCAGCCGAGGAAAGGCCTCCGATCACATTCAGTACTTC.